This T cell receptor beta chain was identified in a study of STAT5B mutations in CD4+ large granular lymphocyte leukemia. Findings of the study overall: Patient CD4-sorted repertoires stayed more clonal than healthy ones after leukemic-clone removal. 8/27 top patient clones versus 2/35 control clones were TRBV06-family.

V was shortened by 1 base and J by 8 bases, with 14 bases between the two germline ends. CDR1 and CDR2 from the germline V gene are SEHNR and FQNEAQ (reference sequence). CDR3 length: 14 amino acids. For this clone: The antigen remains unidentified.

Measured with immunoSEQ multiplex PCR; TCRdb has only the in-frame clones, and not every one. The table records roughly 29,000 clones, about 77% of them present only once. The sequencing input was CD4+ T cells from blood buffy coats. The chain uses TRBV7-9 and TRBJ1-2; D ambiguous. The TCR comes from a human donor in good health. The CDR3 reads CASSLGGQVRGYTF. As DNA, the CDR3 is TGTGCCAGCAGCTTAGGCGGGCAGGTGAGAGGCTACACCTTC.